This is a list of T cell receptor beta chains from one sample in a study of T cell repertoires in cytomegalovirus infection. TCRdb processed the reads anew with MiXCR; each CDR3 protein has one entry. The repertoire holds 300,000 to 450,000 distinct CDR3 sequences, with 15% to 20% as singletons. The sequenced sample was PBMCs. Source of these receptors: a human donor in good health (CMV status not recorded). Some clones in this sample may be carry-over from other donors' samples. Each CDR3 is given with its conserved first and last residue. The D gene is left open where the match is weak. Size is stated for part of the rows, as once, few or many counts, or as a class when the clone is expanded.

TRBV10-3,few,-,TRBJ2-1,CAISLGRENEQFF
TRBV7-2,-,-,TRBJ1-4,CASSLGTGTVDEKLFF
TRBV20-1,-,-,TRBJ2-1,CSATFGVYNEQFF
TRBV20-1,-,TRBD2,TRBJ2-3,CSASANSGEHQDTQYF
TRBV7-9,-,TRBD2,TRBJ2-7,CASGRSGRSYEQYF
TRBV3-1,-,-,TRBJ1-1,CASSPRGLMTEAFF
TRBV25-1,few,-,TRBJ2-7,CASSDGGAGYEQYF
TRBV12-3/TRBV12-4,-,TRBD1,TRBJ1-5,CASSRQGGQPQHF
TRBV7-2,many,-,TRBJ2-1,CASSFTTSSYNEQFF
TRBV10-3,-,-,TRBJ2-6,CAISDARVGANVLTF
TRBV11-2,many,TRBD1,TRBJ2-3,CASSADRATDTQYF
TRBV12-5,many,TRBD2,TRBJ2-7,CASGRRLAGVYEQYF
TRBV10-2,many,-,TRBJ1-5,CASSPGGNQPQHF
TRBV5-1,-,TRBD1,TRBJ1-4,CASSLQGQGGEKLFF
TRBV12-3/TRBV12-4,many,-,TRBJ1-2,CASSLAGQSIRDGYTF
TRBV7-6,many,-,TRBJ2-1,CASSLGATLEQFF
TRBV12-3/TRBV12-4,many,-,TRBJ1-2,CASSFEASYGYTF
TRBV6-1,many,-,TRBJ2-7,CASSAFGQVNYEQYF
TRBV7-6,-,-,TRBJ2-3,CASSSARDTQYF
TRBV14,many,TRBD1,TRBJ1-1,CASSQPGQGRWNTEAFF
TRBV12-3/TRBV12-4,many,TRBD1,TRBJ1-5,CASSPGGRQPQHF
TRBV12-3/TRBV12-4,many,-,TRBJ1-3,CASSLSPKGNTIYF
TRBV7-9,many,-,TRBJ2-3,CASSFGRKTDTQYF
TRBV7-2,many,TRBD1,TRBJ1-5,CASSLSGGGNQPQHF
TRBV7-9,many,-,TRBJ2-5,CASSLRTRGTQYF
TRBV7-2,many,-,TRBJ2-2,CASSLGGTNTGELFF
TRBV6-1,-,TRBD1,TRBJ2-1,CASRGQVPRSYNEQFF
TRBV27,-,-,TRBJ1-1,CASSLSGGWTEAFF
TRBV20-1,-,TRBD2,TRBJ2-3,CSASPSGRVDTQYF
TRBV20-1,few,TRBD2,TRBJ2-3,CSATETLAGTDTQYF
TRBV4-1,many,-,TRBJ1-5,CASSQSRVVKQERGKDNQPQHF
TRBV7-9,few,-,TRBJ1-5,CASSMPGNQPQHF
TRBV28,few,TRBD2,TRBJ2-5,CASRSPGGQETQYF
TRBV12-3/TRBV12-4,many,-,TRBJ2-5,CASSLGMETQYF
TRBV10-3,few,-,TRBJ2-1,CAISASSADEQFF
TRBV12-3/TRBV12-4,many,-,TRBJ1-5,CASSSGNQYSQPQHF
TRBV12-3/TRBV12-4,many,TRBD2,TRBJ2-7,CASSFGPVGGLGAYEQYF
TRBV12-3/TRBV12-4,many,-,TRBJ2-7,CASSALLIYEQYF
TRBV7-3,few,TRBD1,TRBJ1-1,CASSLLGQLGTEAFF
TRBV12-3/TRBV12-4,-,-,TRBJ1-1,CASRSLITEAFF
TRBV5-4,-,TRBD1,TRBJ2-5,CASSGTGQETQYF
TRBV6-1,-,-,TRBJ2-7,CASSPQGAVLTYEQYF
TRBV20-1,few,-,TRBJ2-7,CSARDRYTAYEQYF
TRBV7-8,many,TRBD1,TRBJ2-1,CASSPRGQSSYNEQFF
TRBV10-2,-,-,TRBJ1-5,CASSEWDSNQPQHF
TRBV29-1,few,TRBD2,TRBJ2-1,CSVELAGVPYNEQFF
TRBV6-2/TRBV6-3,few,-,TRBJ2-5,CASRLSPLGGKETQYF
TRBV7-9,-,-,TRBJ2-2,CASSLARWGTRADTGELFF
TRBV12-3/TRBV12-4,many,TRBD1,TRBJ2-6,CASRGTGGALGGANVLTF
TRBV15,few,TRBD1,TRBJ2-4,CATSSQGALNIQYF
TRBV7-2,many,TRBD1,TRBJ1-1,CASSLAGTGETEAFF
TRBV7-2,many,-,TRBJ2-7,CASSFGGDLYEQYF
TRBV6-1,many,-,TRBJ1-1,CASTGRNTEAFF
TRBV7-9,many,-,TRBJ1-6,CASSSGPYKDSPLHF
TRBV7-2,-,-,TRBJ1-3,CASSLSDVRSGNTIYF
TRBV7-2,many,-,TRBJ1-6,CASSLEAAGLNSPLHF
TRBV4-1,few,-,TRBJ2-1,CASSQGENTFDEQFF